This T cell receptor beta chain came from a study of T cells in localized non-small cell lung cancer. Study observations and caveats: The highest T cell clonality was in uninvolved adjacent lung, above tumor. In adjacent lung appeared a median around 60 of the top 100 tumor clones. Higher T cell density in the blood was associated with longer overall survival, whereas higher adjacent-lung clonality associated with shorter survival.

In regard to this clone: Its target is not known.

There are 13 residues in the CDR3. The ends were cut back, 5 bases at V and 8 bases at J, with 14 bases in the middle. In germline, CDR1 is MNHEY, CDR2 SVGAGI. The assay was immunoSEQ multiplex PCR, and TCRdb's table has in-frame clones only and misses some. The table lists more than 70,000 clones, about four fifths of them singletons. The receptor's source is a man aged 35 to 70 with stage I lung adenocarcinoma. The specimen comprised peripheral blood, sampled before any cancer treatment. The chain is built from TRBV6-5 and TRBJ2-3; maybe TRBD2 (5 bases). The CDR3 loop reads CASSALSASTQYF. CDR3 coding DNA: TGTGCCAGCAGTGCCCTTAGCGCCAGTACGCAGTATTTT.